Shown below are 17 T cell receptor beta chains from a single sample sequenced in a study of T cell repertoires in cytomegalovirus infection. TCRdb processed the reads anew with MiXCR; each CDR3 protein has one entry. The table includes approximately 120,000 distinct CDR3 sequences, under 30% detected once. Antigens of these TCRs are unknown. The sample here was CD8+ T cells from cultured PBMCs, taken from culture after CMV antigen stimulation. All receptors derive from a human donor in good health (CMV status not recorded). Some clones in this sample may be carry-over from other donors' samples.

This clonotype occurred a few times. The chain combines TRBV4-1 with TRBJ1-2; no definite D call. From germline, CDR1 is MGHRA and CDR2 YSYEKL. CDR3 length equals 15 residues. With 0 bases removed from V and 5 bases from J, the gap between germline ends came to 13 bases. As DNA, the CDR3 is TGCGCCAGCAGCCAAGACCCCATACAGCTTTATGGCTACACCTTC. Encoded protein: CASSQDPIQLYGYTF.

The chain joins TRBV3-1 to TRBJ1-2; 7 nucleotides match TRBD1. The CDR3 is made up of 13 amino acids. The germline gives CDR1 LGHDT, CDR2 YNNKEL (reference sequence). The V segment lost 6 bases and the J segment 3 bases; nucleotides outside the gene matches: 4. The CDR3 DNA is TGTGCCAGCAGACCTACAGGGGACTATGGCTACACCTTC. Its protein product is CASRPTGDYGYTF.

The chain has TRBV7-3 and TRBJ1-6, with no clear D. With 1 base removed from V and 9 bases from J, the gap between germline ends came to 10 bases. Germline values: CDR1 SGHTA, CDR2 FQGTGA. This CDR3 is 14 amino acids long. Here the CDR3 DNA reads TGTGCCAGCAGCTTAATGGGCGGCGGTTCACCCCTCCACTTT. Its protein is CASSLMGGGSPLHF.

The chain has TRBV4-1 and TRBJ2-1, with 8 bases that match TRBD2. The germline V gene has CDR1 MGHRA and CDR2 YSYEKL. With 0 bases clipped from V and 1 base from J, the junction kept 14 bases outside the gene matches. This CDR3 contains 20 residues. The CDR3 here is CASSQEPPGLDLKSYNEQFF. The CDR3 coding sequence is TGCGCCAGCAGCCAAGAGCCCCCGGGACTAGATTTAAAATCCTACAATGAGCAGTTCTTC.

This clonotype has a handful of counts. The CDR3 nucleotides are TGCGCCAGCAGCTTGGCAGGGGGCTCGAGTCAGCCCCAGCATTTT. This gives the protein CASSLAGGSSQPQHF. The chain is built from TRBV5-1 and TRBJ1-5; TRBD1 matches 8 bases. Germline loops: CDR1 SGHRS, CDR2 YFSETQ. Trimming removed 0 bases from V and 6 bases from J; junction bases left unmatched: 5. The CDR3 spans 15 residues.

This clonotype occurred a few times. This chain links TRBV4-1 with TRBJ1-1; D gene unclear. Germline CDR1 MGHRA, CDR2 YSYEKL. The CDR3 covers 15 residues. V shed 1 base and J shed 0 bases, with 9 bases lying between them. The CDR3 protein is CASSQVLPMNTEAFF. The CDR3 coding sequence is TGCGCCAGCAGCCAAGTGCTACCTATGAACACTGAAGCTTTCTTT.

The V gene is TRBV2, the J gene TRBJ2-3; possibly TRBD1 for D (6 bases). Per the germline V gene, CDR1 is SNHLY and CDR2 is FYNNEI. This CDR3 contains 15 residues. The germline V and J ends were trimmed by 6 bases and 4 bases, with 17 bases remaining between them. The CDR3: CASSVFGGEADTQYF. In DNA form, the CDR3 reads TGTGCCAGCAGCGTTTTTGGGGGCGAGGCAGATACGCAGTATTTT.

This clonotype was observed at least ten times. CDR3 DNA sequence: TGTGCCAGCAGTGGGTCAGGGGCCGAGCAGTACTTC. This codes for CASSGSGAEQYF. The chain recombines TRBV2 with TRBJ2-7; weak D call: TRBD1 (6 bases). The V and J ends lost 4 bases and 6 bases respectively, with 10 bases between them. Per germline, CDR1 SNHLY and CDR2 FYNNEI. The CDR3 contains 12 residues.

This clonotype occurred many times. This sequence joins TRBV28 and TRBJ2-1, with D possibly TRBD2 on 7 matching bases. V was cut by 8 bases and J by 5 bases, with 22 bases left in between. Germline loops: CDR1 MDHEN, CDR2 SYDVKM. The CDR3 is 16 residues long. CDR3 sequence (DNA): TGTGCCAGCGGGACTGGACTAGTGGGGGCGGACAATGAGCAGTTCTTC. Protein product: CASGTGLVGADNEQFF.

The genes are TRBV19 and TRBJ2-1; D perhaps matches TRBD2 (6 bases). Germline V gives CDR1 LNHDA, CDR2 SQIVND (reference sequence). The CDR3 is made up of 15 amino acids. V lost 1 base, J lost 9 bases, and 16 bases lay in between. The CDR3 coding sequence is TGTGCCAGTAGTATAGCTTCAAGCGGGTGGGCTGAGCAGTTCTTC. It is translated as CASSIASSGWAEQFF.

There are a few counts of this clonotype. The rearrangement uses TRBV27 and TRBJ2-2; TRBD1 matches at 8 bases. V shed 5 bases, J shed 5 bases, and the junction held 7 bases outside the gene matches. CDR3 length: 15 amino acids. CDR1 and CDR2 (germline): MNHEY, SMNVEV (reference sequence). CDR3 nucleotide sequence: TGTGCCAGCAGTATCGGACAGGGAGGAACCGGGGAGCTGTTTTTT. This sequence encodes CASSIGQGGTGELFF.

This clonotype was seen a few times. This sequence joins TRBV12-3 or TRBV12-4 and TRBJ1-1; no clear D gene. V lost 8 bases and J 0 bases, leaving 7 bases between the germline ends. The CDR3 is made up of 12 amino acids. The CDR3 sequence: CASGIMNTEAFF. DNA of the CDR3: TGTGCCAGCGGAATCATGAACACTGAAGCTTTCTTT.

The J gene is TRBJ2-1, the V gene TRBV11-3, with 8 bases matching TRBD1. Germline-derived CDR1 and CDR2 are SGHNT and YENEEA. V trimming: 0 bases; J trimming: 9 bases; junction bases outside the gene matches: 10. This CDR3 comprises 16 residues. The CDR3 reads CASSLEPAGGYSEQFF. Here the CDR3 DNA reads TGTGCCAGCAGCTTAGAACCCGCAGGGGGCTATAGTGAGCAGTTCTTC.

This clonotype has a handful of counts. J is TRBJ2-6 and V is TRBV4-1; no clear D. The CDR3 consists of 16 residues. Trimming left V 1 base short and J 1 base short, with 8 bases between. CDR1 and CDR2 from the germline V gene are MGHRA and YSYEKL. This CDR3 is CASSQAVGSGANVLTF. DNA of the CDR3: TGCGCCAGCAGCCAAGCCGTAGGATCTGGGGCCAACGTCCTGACTTTC.

This chain connects TRBV20-1 to TRBJ2-7, with 9 bases fitting TRBD1. The CDR3 runs 14 residues. The V segment lost 1 base and the J segment 6 bases; nucleotides outside the gene matches: 7. Per germline, CDR1 DFQATT and CDR2 SNEGSKA (reference sequence). In DNA form, the CDR3 reads TGCAGTGCTAGAGGCCCGACAGGGGGGTCCGAGCAGTACTTC. Amino acids: CSARGPTGGSEQYF.

This clonotype was picked up a small number of times. V is TRBV7-9 and J is TRBJ2-5; tentative D call: TRBD1 (5 bases). CDR1 and CDR2 (germline): SEHNR, FQNEAQ (reference sequence). The V and J ends lost 5 bases and 2 bases respectively, with 12 bases between them. The CDR3 totals 14 residues. CDR3 sequence (DNA): TGTGCCAGCAGCCCCAGGGCAGAACAAGAGACCCAGTACTTC. It encodes CASSPRAEQETQYF.

The rearrangement links TRBV29-1 to TRBJ2-5, with TRBD2 matching over 7 bases. Losses at the gene ends were 6 bases for V and 5 bases for J; bases not matched to a gene: 9. Germline V gene lookup returns CDR1 SQVTM and CDR2 ANQGSEA. This CDR3 contains 13 residues. CDR3 DNA sequence: TGCAGCGTGCCTCGAGAGGGAGGGGAGACCCAGTACTTC. Protein product: CSVPREGGETQYF.